Listed here is a single T cell receptor beta chain. Its antigen is not identified. Germline V lookup: CDR1 LGHDT, CDR2 YNNKEL (reference sequence). This CDR3 comprises 14 residues. The V gene lost 4 bases and the J gene lost 4 bases, with 13 bases spanning the gap. TCR beta cDNA libraries included unique molecular identifiers. Via MiXCR, TCRdb re-called the PCR reads, giving one row per CDR3 protein. This repertoire shows about 820,000 distinct CDR3 sequences, 53% found once; its top ten account for 4.6%. This specimen belongs to a study of post-analysis software for immune sequencing data. Looking at the study overall: As for disease course, relapsing-remitting, secondary progressive and progressive-relapsing multiple sclerosis were all included. Findings and limits, study-wide: Under F measure analysis, samples from one preparation batch co-clustered strongly. In patients, TRBV5-6, TRBV5-1 and TRBV20-1 belonged to five or six TRBV segments found more frequently than in controls. There was significantly lower normalized Chao1 diversity in multiple sclerosis patients than in controls.

Sequencing was done on a sample of blood. The V and J genes are TRBV3-1 and TRBJ1-1, with D possibly TRBD1 on 6 matching bases. The source of this sequence is a girl between 5 and 17 years old with multiple sclerosis. The CDR3 DNA is TGTGCCAGCAGCCCACAGACAGGAGGCACTGAAGCTTTCTTT. Protein sequence: CASSPQTGGTEAFF.